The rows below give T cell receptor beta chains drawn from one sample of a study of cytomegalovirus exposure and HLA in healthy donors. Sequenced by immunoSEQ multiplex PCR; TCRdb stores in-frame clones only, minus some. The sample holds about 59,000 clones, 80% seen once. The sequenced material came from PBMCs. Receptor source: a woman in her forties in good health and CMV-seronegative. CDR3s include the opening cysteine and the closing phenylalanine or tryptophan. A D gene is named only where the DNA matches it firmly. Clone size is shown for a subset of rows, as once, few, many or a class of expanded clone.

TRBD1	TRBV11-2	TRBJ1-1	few	CASSLLQGGHTEAFF	TGTGCCAGCAGCTTACTCCAGGGGGGACACACTGAAGCTTTCTTT
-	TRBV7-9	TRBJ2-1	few	CASSNSSYNEQFF	TGTGCCAGCAGCAATTCTAGTTACAATGAGCAGTTCTTC
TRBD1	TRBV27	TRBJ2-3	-	CASSLAGTGIDTQYF	TGTGCCAGCAGTCTGGCCGGGACAGGGATAGATACGCAGTATTTT
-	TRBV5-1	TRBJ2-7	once	CASSLSPPGLGSSYEQYF	TGCGCCAGCAGCCTTTCGCCGCCGGGACTCGGTTCCTCCTACGAGCAGTACTTC
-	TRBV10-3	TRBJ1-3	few	CAISDWGSASGNTIYF	TGTGCCATCAGTGACTGGGGCAGCGCCTCTGGAAACACCATATATTTT
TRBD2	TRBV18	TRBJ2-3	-	CASSHGLAGGTLDTQYF	TGTGCCAGCTCACACGGCCTAGCGGGAGGAACACTGGATACGCAGTATTTT
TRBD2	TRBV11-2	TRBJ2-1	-	CASSRTSGRARNEQFF	TGTGCCAGCAGCCGAACTAGCGGGAGGGCCCGGAATGAGCAGTTCTTC
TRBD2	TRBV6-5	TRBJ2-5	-	CASSRTRRESGTQYF	TGTGCCAGCAGCCGGACTAGGAGGGAATCGGGGACCCAGTACTTC
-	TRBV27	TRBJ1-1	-	CASNPFPWRAEAFF	TGTGCCAGCAACCCGTTTCCCTGGCGGGCTGAAGCTTTCTTT
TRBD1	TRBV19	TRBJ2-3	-	CASSDRGRADTQYF	TGTGCCAGTAGCGACAGGGGAAGGGCAGATACGCAGTATTTT
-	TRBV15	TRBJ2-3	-	CATSRDPLVSTDTQYF	TGTGCCACCAGCAGAGATCCGCTAGTTAGCACAGATACGCAGTATTTT
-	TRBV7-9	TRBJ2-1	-	CASSPGGSGFSSYNEQFF	TGTGCCAGCAGCCCCGGGGGTAGCGGTTTTAGCTCCTACAATGAGCAGTTCTTC
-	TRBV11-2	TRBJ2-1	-	CASSLASLGHNEQFF	TGTGCCAGCAGCTTAGCTAGCCTAGGGCACAATGAGCAGTTCTTC
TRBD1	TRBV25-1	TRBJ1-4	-	CASSEYVDREEEKLFF	TGTGCCAGCAGTGAATATGTCGACAGGGAAGAGGAAAAACTGTTTTTT
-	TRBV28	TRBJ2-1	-	CASSLFDEQFF	TGTGCCAGCAGTTTATTCGATGAGCAGTTCTTC
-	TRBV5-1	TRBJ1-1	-	CASSFEGEYTEAFF	TGCGCCAGCAGCTTTGAGGGGGAATACACTGAAGCTTTCTTT
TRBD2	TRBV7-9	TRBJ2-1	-	CASSLGIGGLAGSYNEQFF	TGTGCCAGCAGCTTAGGAATCGGGGGGCTAGCGGGTTCCTACAATGAGCAGTTCTTC
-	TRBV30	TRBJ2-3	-	CAWSVSQSGTQYF	TGTGCCTGGAGTGTGTCGCAGTCGGGTACGCAGTATTTT
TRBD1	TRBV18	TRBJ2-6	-	CASSPGTASSGANVLTF	TGTGCCAGCTCACCAGGGACAGCGAGCTCTGGGGCCAACGTCCTGACTTTC
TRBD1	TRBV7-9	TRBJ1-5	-	CSSSLARGAKGYSNQPQHF	TGTTCCAGCAGCTTAGCCAGGGGGGCCAAGGGTTATAGCAATCAGCCCCAGCATTTT
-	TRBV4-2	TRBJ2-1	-	CASSQTLWGRDEQFF	TGTGCCAGCAGCCAAACCCTATGGGGCAGGGATGAGCAGTTCTTC
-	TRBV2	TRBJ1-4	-	CASSEGAAEKLFF	TGTGCCAGCAGTGAAGGGGCAGCCGAAAAACTGTTTTTT
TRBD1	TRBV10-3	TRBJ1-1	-	CAISETDRGKAFF	TGTGCCATCAGTGAAACCGACAGGGGTAAAGCTTTCTTT
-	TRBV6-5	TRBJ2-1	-	CASTYYNEQFF	TGTGCCAGCACCTACTACAATGAGCAGTTCTTC
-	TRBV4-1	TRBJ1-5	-	CASSPGDRLNQPQHF	TGCGCCAGCAGCCCGGGCGACAGGCTCAATCAGCCCCAGCATTTT
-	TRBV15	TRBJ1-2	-	CATSRGMDSQLNYGYTF	TGTGCCACCAGCAGAGGAATGGACAGTCAACTTAACTATGGCTACACCTTC
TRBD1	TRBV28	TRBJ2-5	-	CASSFLGDEGAGETQYF	TGTGCCAGCAGTTTTCTCGGGGATGAGGGGGCAGGGGAGACCCAGTACTTC
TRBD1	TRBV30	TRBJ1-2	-	CASQMGTGNGYTF	TGTGCCTCCCAAATGGGGACAGGGAATGGCTACACCTTC
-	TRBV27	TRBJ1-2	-	CASSLRGAGIYGYTF	TGTGCCAGCAGTTTAAGGGGCGCGGGGATTTATGGCTACACCTTC
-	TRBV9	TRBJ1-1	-	CASSAMNRNTEAFF	TGTGCCAGCAGCGCTATGAACAGGAACACTGAAGCTTTCTTT
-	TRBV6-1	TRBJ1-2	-	CASRDTGINYGYTF	TGTGCCAGCAGAGACACAGGGATTAACTATGGCTACACCTTC
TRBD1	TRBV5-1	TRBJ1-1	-	CASSTQGAVEAFF	TGCGCCAGCAGCACTCAGGGGGCGGTTGAAGCTTTCTTT
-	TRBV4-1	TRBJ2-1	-	CASSGLSNNNEQFF	TGCGCCAGCTCGGGACTCTCAAATAACAATGAGCAGTTCTTC
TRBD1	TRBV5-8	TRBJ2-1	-	CASSTQGPNEQFF	TGTGCCAGCAGCACACAGGGGCCCAATGAGCAGTTCTTC
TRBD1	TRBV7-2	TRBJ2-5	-	CASSFQGARETQYF	TGTGCCAGCAGCTTCCAGGGGGCGAGGGAGACCCAGTACTTC
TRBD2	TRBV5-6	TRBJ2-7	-	CASSQTSGIYEQYF	TGTGCCAGCAGCCAAACTAGCGGTATATACGAGCAGTACTTC
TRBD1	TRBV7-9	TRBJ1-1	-	CATFPGQGPNTEAFF	TGTGCCACCTTCCCGGGACAGGGGCCGAACACTGAAGCTTTCTTT
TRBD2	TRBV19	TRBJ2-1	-	CEGSASGRNEQFF	TGTGAGGGCTCTGCTAGCGGGAGAAATGAGCAGTTCTTC
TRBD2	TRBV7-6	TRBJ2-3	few	CASSPVGLSTDTQYF	TGTGCCAGCAGCCCCGTGGGACTATCCACAGATACGCAGTATTTT
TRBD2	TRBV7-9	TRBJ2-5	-	CASSSTRRTSETQYF	TGTGCCAGCAGCTCTACCAGGAGGACTAGCGAGACCCAGTACTTC
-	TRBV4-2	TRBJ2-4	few	CASSQGTWGDLGIQYF	TGTGCCAGCAGCCAGGGGACTTGGGGGGATTTAGGCATTCAGTACTTC
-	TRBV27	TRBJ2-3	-	CASSPLDSSTDTQYF	TGTGCCAGCAGTCCCCTGGACAGCTCCACAGATACGCAGTATTTT
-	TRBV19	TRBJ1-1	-	CASSKAGGVNTEAFF	TGTGCCAGTAGTAAGGCGGGGGGGGTGAACACTGAAGCTTTCTTT
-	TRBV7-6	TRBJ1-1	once	CASSLGVGENTEAFF	TGTGCCAGCAGCTTAGGGGTCGGGGAAAACACTGAAGCTTTCTTT
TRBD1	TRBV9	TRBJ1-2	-	CASRPSDRGGYGYTF	TGTGCCAGCAGACCCTCGGACAGGGGCGGCTATGGCTACACCTTC
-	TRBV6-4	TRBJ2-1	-	CASSDSKGGLINNEQFF	TGTGCCAGCAGTGACTCTAAAGGGGGACTAATAAACAATGAGCAGTTCTTC
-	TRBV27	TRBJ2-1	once	CASGSGGTYNEQFF	TGTGCCAGCGGTAGTGGTGGTACCTACAATGAGCAGTTCTTC
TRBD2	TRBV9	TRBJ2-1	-	CASSVGLTGGERYNEQFF	TGTGCCAGCAGCGTAGGGCTTACGGGAGGGGAGAGGTACAATGAGCAGTTCTTC
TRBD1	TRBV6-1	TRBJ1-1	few	CASSEGTGRSTEAFF	TGTGCCAGCAGTGAAGGGACAGGGAGAAGCACTGAAGCTTTCTTT